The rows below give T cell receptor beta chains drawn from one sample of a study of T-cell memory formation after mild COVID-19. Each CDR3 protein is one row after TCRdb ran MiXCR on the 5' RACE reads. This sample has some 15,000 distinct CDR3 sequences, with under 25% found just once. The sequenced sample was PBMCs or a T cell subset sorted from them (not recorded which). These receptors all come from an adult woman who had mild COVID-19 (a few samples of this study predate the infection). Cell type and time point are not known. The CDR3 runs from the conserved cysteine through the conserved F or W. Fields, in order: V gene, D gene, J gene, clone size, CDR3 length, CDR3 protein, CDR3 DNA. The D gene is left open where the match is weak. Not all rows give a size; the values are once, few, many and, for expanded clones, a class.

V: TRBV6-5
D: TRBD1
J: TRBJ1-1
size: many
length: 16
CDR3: CASSYSGDRGGTEAFF
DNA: TGTGCCAGCAGTTACTCGGGGGACAGGGGTGGCACTGAAGCTTTCTTT

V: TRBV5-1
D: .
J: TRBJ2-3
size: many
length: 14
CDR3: CASSEGLSTDTQYF
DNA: TGCGCCAGCAGTGAGGGTCTTAGCACAGATACGCAGTATTTT

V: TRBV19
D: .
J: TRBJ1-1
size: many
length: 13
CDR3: CASSTWGGSEAFF
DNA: TGTGCCAGTAGTACCTGGGGGGGATCTGAAGCTTTCTTT

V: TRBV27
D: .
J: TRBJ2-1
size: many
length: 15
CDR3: CASSLFPTQVNEQFF
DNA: TGTGCCAGCAGTTTATTCCCGACACAGGTCAATGAGCAGTTCTTC

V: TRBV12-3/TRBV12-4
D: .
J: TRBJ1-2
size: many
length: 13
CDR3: CASSFGGGASYTF
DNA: TGTGCCAGCAGTTTTGGGGGGGGTGCGAGCTACACCTTC

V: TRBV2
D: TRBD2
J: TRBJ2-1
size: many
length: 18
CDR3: CASRPGTSGRSGYNEQFF
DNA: TGTGCCAGCAGGCCCGGGACTAGCGGGAGGAGTGGCTACAATGAGCAGTTCTTC

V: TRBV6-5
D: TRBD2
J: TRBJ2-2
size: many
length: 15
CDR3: CASSYSTSGSGELFF
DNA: TGTGCCAGCAGTTACTCGACTAGCGGGTCCGGGGAGCTGTTTTTT

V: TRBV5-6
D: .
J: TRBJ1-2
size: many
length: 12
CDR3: CASRTEAYGYTF
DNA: TGTGCCAGCAGGACAGAGGCCTATGGCTACACCTTC

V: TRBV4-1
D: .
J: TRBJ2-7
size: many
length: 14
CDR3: CASSQEGGAYEQYF
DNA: TGCGCCAGCAGCCAAGAAGGGGGGGCTTACGAGCAGTACTTC

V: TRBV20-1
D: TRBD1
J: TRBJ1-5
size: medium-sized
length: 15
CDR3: CSARDFGQGNQPQHF
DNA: TGCAGTGCTAGAGACTTCGGACAGGGCAATCAGCCCCAGCATTTT

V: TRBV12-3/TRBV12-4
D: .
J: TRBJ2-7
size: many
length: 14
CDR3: CASSSTDGSYEQYF
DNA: TGTGCCAGCAGTTCCACGGACGGTTCCTACGAGCAGTACTTC

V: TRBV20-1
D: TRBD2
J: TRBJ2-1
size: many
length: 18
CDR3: CSVRLGLAGALSYNEQFF
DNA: TGCAGTGTCAGACTGGGACTAGCGGGAGCCCTCTCCTACAATGAGCAGTTCTTC

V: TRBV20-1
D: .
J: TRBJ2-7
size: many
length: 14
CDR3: CSAQGGGAPYEQYF
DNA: TGCAGTGCACAGGGTGGCGGAGCCCCCTACGAGCAGTACTTC

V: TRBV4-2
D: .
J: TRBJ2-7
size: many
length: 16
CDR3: CASSHPQGPLSYEQYF
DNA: TGTGCCAGCAGCCACCCTCAGGGACCCCTCTCCTACGAGCAGTACTTC

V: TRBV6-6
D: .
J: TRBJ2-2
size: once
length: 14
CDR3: CASSSRGWTGELFF
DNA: TGTGCCAGCAGTTCCCGGGGATGGACCGGGGAGCTGTTTTTT

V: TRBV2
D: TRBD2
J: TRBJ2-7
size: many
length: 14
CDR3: CASSADSGGYEQYF
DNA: TGTGCCAGCAGTGCAGATAGCGGGGGTTACGAGCAGTACTTC

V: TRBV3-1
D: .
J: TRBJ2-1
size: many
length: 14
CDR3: CASSQDTLSGEQFF
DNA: TGTGCCAGCAGCCAAGATACCCTCTCGGGTGAGCAGTTCTTC

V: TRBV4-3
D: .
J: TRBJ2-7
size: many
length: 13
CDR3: CASSQKGSYEQYF
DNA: TGCGCCAGCAGCCAAAAGGGTTCCTACGAGCAGTACTTC

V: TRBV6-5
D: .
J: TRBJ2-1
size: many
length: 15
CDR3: CASSLYRDSYNEQFF
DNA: TGTGCCAGCAGTTTGTACAGGGACTCCTACAATGAGCAGTTCTTC

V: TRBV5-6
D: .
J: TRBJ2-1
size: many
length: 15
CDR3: CASSPRLGKVDEQFF
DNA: TGTGCCAGCAGCCCGCGACTAGGAAAGGTAGATGAGCAGTTCTTC

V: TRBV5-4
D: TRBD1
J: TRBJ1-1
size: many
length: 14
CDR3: CASSIWTGHTEAFF
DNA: TGTGCCAGCAGTATCTGGACAGGTCACACTGAAGCTTTCTTT

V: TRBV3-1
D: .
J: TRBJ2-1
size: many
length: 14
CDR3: CASSQDVAHNEQFF
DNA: TGTGCCAGCAGCCAAGATGTAGCCCACAATGAGCAGTTCTTC

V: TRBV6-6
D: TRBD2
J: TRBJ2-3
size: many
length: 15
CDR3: CASTETSGLTDTQYF
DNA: TGTGCCAGCACCGAGACTAGCGGTCTCACAGATACGCAGTATTTT

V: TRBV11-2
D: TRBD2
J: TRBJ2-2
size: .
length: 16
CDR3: CASSSGLAANTGELFF
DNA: TGTGCCAGCAGTTCTGGACTAGCGGCGAACACCGGGGAGCTGTTTTTT

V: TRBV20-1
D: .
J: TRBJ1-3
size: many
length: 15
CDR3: CSARVSRDKGNTIYF
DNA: TGCAGTGCTAGAGTAAGCCGGGACAAAGGAAACACCATATATTTT

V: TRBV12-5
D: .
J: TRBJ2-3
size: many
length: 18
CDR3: CASGLVLKASDRTDTQYF
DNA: TGTGCTAGTGGTTTGGTACTTAAGGCCAGCGACCGCACAGATACGCAGTATTTT

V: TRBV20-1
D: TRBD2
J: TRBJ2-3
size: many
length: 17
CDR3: CSARGASGGQGLDTQYF
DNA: TGCAGTGCTAGAGGGGCTAGCGGGGGCCAGGGTTTAGATACGCAGTATTTT

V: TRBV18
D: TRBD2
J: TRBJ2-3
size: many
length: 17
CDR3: CASPPQRENKTGDTQYF
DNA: TGTGCCAGCCCGCCCCAGCGGGAGAATAAAACGGGAGATACGCAGTATTTT

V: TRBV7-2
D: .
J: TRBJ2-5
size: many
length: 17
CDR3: CASSLDRAAWYQETQYF
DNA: TGTGCCAGCAGCTTAGATCGGGCAGCTTGGTACCAAGAGACCCAGTACTTC

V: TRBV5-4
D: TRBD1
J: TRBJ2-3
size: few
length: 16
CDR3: CASSQRQGAFTDTQYF
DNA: TGTGCCAGCAGCCAAAGACAGGGGGCGTTTACAGATACGCAGTATTTT

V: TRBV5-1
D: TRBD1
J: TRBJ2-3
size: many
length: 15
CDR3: CASLPRTGVADTQYF
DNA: TGCGCCAGCTTACCAAGGACAGGGGTTGCAGATACGCAGTATTTT

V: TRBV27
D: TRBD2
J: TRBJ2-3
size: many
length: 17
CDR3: CASSSWTSGVARDTQYF
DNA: TGTGCCAGCAGTTCCTGGACTAGCGGGGTGGCGCGAGATACGCAGTATTTT

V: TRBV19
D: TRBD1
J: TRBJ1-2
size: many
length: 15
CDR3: CATQEDRGPNYGYTF
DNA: TGTGCCACGCAAGAGGACAGGGGGCCGAACTATGGCTACACCTTC

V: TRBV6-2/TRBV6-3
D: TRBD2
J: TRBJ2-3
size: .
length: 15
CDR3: CASSYVAGAGDTQYF
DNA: TGTGCCAGCAGTTATGTGGCGGGAGCGGGAGATACGCAGTATTTT

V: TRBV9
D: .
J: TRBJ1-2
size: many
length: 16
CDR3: CASSVQTTGHPYGYTF
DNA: TGTGCCAGCAGCGTACAAACAACGGGGCATCCCTATGGCTACACCTTC

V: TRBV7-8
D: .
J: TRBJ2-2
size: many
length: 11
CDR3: CASSTHGELFF
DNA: TGTGCCAGCAGCACCCACGGGGAGCTGTTTTTT

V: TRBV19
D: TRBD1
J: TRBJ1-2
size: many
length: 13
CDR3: CASVGTDNYGYTF
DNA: TGTGCCTCTGTCGGGACAGACAACTATGGCTACACCTTC

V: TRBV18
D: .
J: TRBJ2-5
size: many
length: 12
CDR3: CASSPGEETQYF
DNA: TGTGCCAGCTCACCGGGGGAAGAGACCCAGTACTTC

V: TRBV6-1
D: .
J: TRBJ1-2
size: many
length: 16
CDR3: CASSEAPFFRSDGYTF
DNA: TGTGCCAGCAGTGAAGCCCCTTTCTTCCGGTCTGATGGCTACACCTTC

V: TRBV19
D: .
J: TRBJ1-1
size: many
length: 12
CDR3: CASSEGPSEAFF
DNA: TGTGCCAGTAGCGAGGGGCCTTCTGAAGCTTTCTTT